Listed here is a single T cell receptor (beta chain). This entry belongs to a study of cytomegalovirus exposure and HLA in healthy donors. Looked up from germline, CDR1 is MNHEY and CDR2 is SVGAGI. This CDR3 comprises 15 residues. V gave up 5 bases and J gave up 1 base, with 12 bases separating them. The PCR made use of 60 Vbeta and 13 Jbeta primers. TCRdb's copy holds only in-frame clones and misses some; the assay was immunoSEQ multiplex PCR. The sample contains roughly 110,000 clones, around 79% of which appear only once. Sequenced input: PBMCs. The sequence came from a man in his 60s in good health and CMV-seronegative. This chain links TRBV6-5 with TRBJ1-3, with D perhaps matching TRBD1 (5 bases). CDR3 bases: TGTGCCAGCAGTCGCACCTCAGGGTCTGGAAACACCATATATTTT. Residues: CASSRTSGSGNTIYF.